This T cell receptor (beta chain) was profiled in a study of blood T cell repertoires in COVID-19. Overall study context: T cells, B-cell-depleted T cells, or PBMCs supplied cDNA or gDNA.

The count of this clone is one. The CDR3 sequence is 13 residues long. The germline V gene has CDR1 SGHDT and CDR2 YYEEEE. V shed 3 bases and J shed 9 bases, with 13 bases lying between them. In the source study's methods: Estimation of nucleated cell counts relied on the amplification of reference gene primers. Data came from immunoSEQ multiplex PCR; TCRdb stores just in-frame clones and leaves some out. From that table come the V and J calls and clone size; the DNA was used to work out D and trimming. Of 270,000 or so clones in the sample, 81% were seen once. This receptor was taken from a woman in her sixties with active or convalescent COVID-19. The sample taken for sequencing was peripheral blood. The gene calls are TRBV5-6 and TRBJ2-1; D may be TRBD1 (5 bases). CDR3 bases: TGTGCCAGCAGCTGGAGCAGGGTTGGTGAGCAGTTCTTC. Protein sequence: CASSWSRVGEQFF.